This T cell receptor (beta chain) originates from a study of breast tumors, draining lymph nodes, adjacent tissues. TCRdb recomputed calls from the multiplex PCR reads with MiXCR, one row per CDR3 protein. The sample has about 15,000 distinct CDR3 sequences; about three fifths are singletons. Study-wide results and limits: That most tumor T cells come from lymph nodes remained unproven. Tumor repertoires ranked between lymph nodes and nontumor tissue in diversity, with V and J gene preferences. Data fit most tumor T cells coming from lymph node, expanding in tumor. Luminal-like breast cancer showed significantly higher tumor–nontumor repertoire similarity than basal-like.

Germline V gives CDR1 MNHEY, CDR2 SVGAGI. The CDR3 covers 11 residues. A remark on this clonotype: As yet, its antigen is unknown. Possible read error: a much larger clone is one base away.

The chain links TRBV6-5 to TRBJ2-1, with TRBD2 identical over 8 bases. The clonotype comes from a female donor with breast cancer. Some clones in this sample may be carry-over from other donors' samples. Sequencing was done on a sample of tumor-adjacent breast tissue. DNA for the CDR3: TGTGTAGCGGGACTCTACTATGAGCAGTTCTTC. The encoded protein is CVAGLYYEQFF.